The T cell receptor (beta chain) under discussion was sequenced for a study of T-cell reconstitution after alpha-beta-depleted transplantation in children. The study, taken as a whole, reports: T-cell counts and diversity at one year following transplant were attributed mainly to newly produced T cells. Surviving recipient T cells and thymic progenitors accounted for the high day-60 TCRbeta diversity observed in some patients.

Concerning this clonotype itself: Its antigen is unknown.

Preparing the TCRbeta library involved the use of unique molecular identifiers. TCRdb reprocessed the PCR reads with MiXCR, giving one entry per CDR3 protein. The sample contains about 240,000 distinct CDR3 sequences, 25% of which appear only once. This CDR3 spans 14 amino acids. V was cut by 6 bases and J by 2 bases, with 14 bases left in between. The sequence came from a girl aged 2 to 9 with Fanconi anemia, due to receive a stem cell transplant. The chain uses TRBV12-3 or TRBV12-4 and TRBJ2-7; possible D gene TRBD2, 6 bases. This specimen was PBMCs, taken before TCRalphabeta/CD19-depleted stem cell transplant. This CDR3 is CASSPSSVTYEQYF. DNA of the CDR3: TGTGCCAGCAGCCCCTCTAGCGTGACCTACGAGCAGTACTTC.